Listed here is a single T cell receptor (beta chain). Data came from immunoSEQ multiplex PCR; TCRdb stores just in-frame clones and leaves some out. Seen here are 46,000 or so clones, roughly 85% observed once, and the top ten hold under 9%. Peripheral blood mononuclear cells were collected from every patient before and during treatment, yielding between 1 and 8 samples per patient. The data derive from a study of PD-L1 blockade in urothelial cancer. In the study overall: Specimens of blood held a median count of about 150,000 T cells.

The V and J ends lost 6 bases and 3 bases, in that order; junction bases with no gene match: 6. Germline lookup yields CDR1 MDHEN and CDR2 SYDVKM. The length of the CDR3 is 15 residues. The V and J genes are TRBV28 and TRBJ1-4; 8 bases match TRBD1. The sample consisted of PBMCs, taken around atezolizumab (anti-PD-L1) treatment. The sequence derives from a man in his fifties or sixties with urothelial cancer. In nucleotides, the CDR3 is TGTGCCAGCAGGACACAGGGGGGATCTAATGAAAAACTGTTTTTT. Amino acid sequence: CASRTQGGSNEKLFF.